Following are 22 T cell receptor beta chains from one sample sequenced in a study of Ad26.COV2.S vaccination and SARS-CoV-2 variants. The sample's treatment: about 20 received Ad26.COV2.S at low or high dose, single or two shots; roughly five received placebo; per-sample allocation not given. Sampling happened 63 days after the first vaccine or placebo injection. Repertoires were generated with immunoSEQ multiplex PCR, while TCRdb's copy carries only in-frame clones and drops some. The table includes about 390,000 clones, about 88% detected once. Material: peripheral blood, obtained in a trial of Ad26.COV2.S vaccine versus placebo. The receptor source for this set is a person aged 18 to 59 who received the Ad26.COV2.S COVID-19 vaccine or a placebo.

The V and J genes are TRBV6-5 and TRBJ2-7; D is possibly TRBD2 (8 bases). Trimming removed 6 bases from V and 3 bases from J, with 21 bases in between. This CDR3 comprises 16 residues. The germline V gene has CDR1 MNHEY and CDR2 SVGAGI. CDR3 coding DNA: TGTGCCAGCAGCTACCCCCGGGAGGGGGCGGGCTACGAGCAGTACTTC. This codes for CASSYPREGAGYEQYF.

The rearrangement links TRBV4-1 to TRBJ1-4; D is unclear. The CDR3 is 15 residues long. Deletions cut 0 bases from V and 7 bases from J, with 12 bases between. CDR1 and CDR2 (germline): MGHRA, YSYEKL. The CDR3 loop is CASSQEGRSSEKLFF. CDR3 nucleotide sequence: TGCGCCAGCAGCCAAGAAGGACGGAGCAGTGAAAAACTGTTTTTT.

The rearrangement joins TRBV5-6 to TRBJ2-2; tentatively, D is TRBD2 (6 bases). The V gene lost 4 bases and the J gene lost 0 bases, with 13 bases spanning the gap. This CDR3 is 16 amino acids long. Per germline, CDR1 SGHDT and CDR2 YYEEEE. The CDR3 region is CASSLWRGSNTGELFF. Written as DNA, the CDR3 is TGTGCCAGCAGCCTGTGGAGGGGATCGAACACCGGGGAGCTGTTTTTT.

V is TRBV5-5 and J is TRBJ1-1, with TRBD1 as a possible D gene (5 bases). The V gene lost 4 bases and the J gene lost 11 bases, with 21 bases spanning the gap. Germline-derived CDR1 and CDR2 are SGHKS and YYEKEE (reference sequence). This CDR3 contains 14 residues. The CDR3 spells CASSMDGTERLAFF. CDR3 coding DNA: TGTGCCAGCAGCATGGACGGGACCGAAAGGCTGGCTTTCTTT.

The rearrangement links TRBV4-3 to TRBJ2-2; no definite D call. Germline V CDR1 and CDR2: LGHNA, YSLEER. The CDR3 is made up of 16 amino acids. Between the trimmed V and J ends, which lost 4 bases and 0 bases, there was a span of 12 bases. For the CDR3, the DNA is TGCGCCAGCAGCCGCCTTCTGGTTGCGAACACCGGGGAGCTGTTTTTT. It is translated as CASSRLLVANTGELFF.

The chain links TRBV7-8 to TRBJ2-1, with 8 positions matching TRBD2. V shed 3 bases, J shed 5 bases, and the junction held 6 bases outside the gene matches. This CDR3 is built from 15 residues. CDR1 SGHVS and CDR2 FQNEAQ come from the germline V gene. This CDR3 is CASSFYGGAHNEQFF. CDR3 bases: TGTGCCAGCAGCTTTTACGGGGGGGCCCACAATGAGCAGTTCTTC.

This chain joins TRBV12-3 or TRBV12-4 and TRBJ2-5; D is ambiguous. The CDR3 length is 13 residues. The V and J ends lost 8 bases and 1 base respectively, with 11 bases between them. This CDR3 is CASGGEVQETQYF. CDR3 sequence (DNA): TGTGCCAGCGGTGGGGAAGTCCAAGAGACCCAGTACTTC.

The chain joins TRBV5-6 to TRBJ1-2; D uncertain. The CDR3 contains 14 residues. V was pared by 4 bases and J by 2 bases, with 12 bases between. Germline V CDR1 and CDR2: SGHDT, YYEEEE. The DNA for the CDR3 is TGTGCCAGCAGCATCGACACATCGAACTATGGCTACACCTTC. Its translation: CASSIDTSNYGYTF.

V and J are TRBV5-6 and TRBJ2-5, with a possible D match to TRBD2 (5 bases). Between the trimmed V and J ends, which lost 5 bases and 1 base, there was a span of 12 bases. CDR1 SGHDT and CDR2 YYEEEE come from the germline V gene. The CDR3 sequence is 14 residues long. The CDR3 nucleotides read TGTGCCAGCAGTTTCGGGAATTTCCAAGAGACCCAGTACTTC. It codes for CASSFGNFQETQYF.

The rearrangement uses TRBV30 and TRBJ2-1; D might be TRBD2 (6 bases). Germline loops: CDR1 GTSNPN, CDR2 SVGIG (reference sequence). The CDR3 spans 11 residues. Trimming left V 1 base short and J 10 bases short, with 8 bases between. CDR3 loop: CAWSGSGEQFF. DNA for the CDR3: TGTGCCTGGAGTGGGAGCGGGGAGCAGTTCTTC.

The chain links TRBV5-1 to TRBJ2-6; D is unresolved. The CDR3 is 17 amino acids. Germline-derived CDR1 and CDR2 are SGHRS and YFSETQ. Trimming took 0 bases from V and 0 from J, leaving 10 bases between them. CDR3 loop: CASSLEATGSGANVLTF. CDR3 DNA: TGCGCCAGCAGCTTGGAGGCCACTGGCTCTGGGGCCAACGTCCTGACTTTC. Drawing the rest from reference TRBV5-1 and TRBJ2-6, the complete variable domain is KAGVTQTPRYLIKTRGQQVTLSCSPISGHRSVSWYQQTPGQGLQFLFEYFSETQRNKGNFPGRFSGRQFSNSRSEMNVSTLELGDSALYLCASSLEATGSGANVLTFGAGSRLTVL.

The chain uses TRBV30 and TRBJ1-6; TRBD1 matches at 7 bases. Germline assignment: CDR1 GTSNPN and CDR2 SVGIG (reference sequence). This CDR3 has 14 amino acids. Trimming cost V 5 bases and J 5 bases; bases outside gene matches: 6. The CDR3 bases are TGTGCCTGGGCCCGGGACAGAAATAATTCACCCCTCCACTTT. Translation gives CAWARDRNNSPLHF.

This chain uses TRBV9 with TRBJ2-7; 7 nucleotides align to TRBD1. The CDR3 is made up of 13 amino acids. Germline lookup yields CDR1 SGDLS and CDR2 YYNGEE. Germline trimming cut 4 bases from V and 7 bases from J; bases unmatched to any gene: 8. The CDR3 coding sequence is TGTGCCAGCAGCCCAGACAGGGTCAGGGAGCAGTACTTC. As protein: CASSPDRVREQYF.

The V call is TRBV19, the J call TRBJ2-5; 12 positions agree with TRBD1. This CDR3 comprises 17 residues. Germline loops: CDR1 LNHDA, CDR2 SQIVND (reference sequence). J was trimmed by 4 bases and V by 4 bases; bases with no gene match: 10. This CDR3 is CASSKGWDRGHGETQYF. The CDR3 nucleotides are TGTGCCAGTAGTAAGGGTTGGGACAGGGGGCATGGAGAGACCCAGTACTTC.

This clone was seen once. The chain uses TRBV5-1 and TRBJ1-1, with no clear D. The V end was cut by 1 base, the J end by 1 base, with 14 bases between. This CDR3 spans 16 amino acids. Germline CDR1 and CDR2: SGHRS and YFSETQ. CDR3 sequence (DNA): TGCGCCAGCAGCTTGAAGGCAGGAAACCCGAACACTGAAGCTTTCTTT. Translating it yields CASSLKAGNPNTEAFF.

This chain joins TRBV27 and TRBJ2-7, with TRBD1 matching 8 bases. Germline CDR1 reads MNHEY; CDR2 reads SMNVEV (reference sequence). The CDR3 is 13 amino acids. The trim removed 3 bases at V and 5 bases at J, leaving 3 bases unmatched. The CDR3 reads CASSLVRGHEQYF. CDR3 bases: TGTGCCAGCAGTTTGGTCAGGGGGCACGAGCAGTACTTC.

This clone was found once. An end of the junction differs from the germline gene, which may be a read error. V usage is TRBV7-7 and J usage is TRBJ2-1, with D possibly TRBD2 on 6 matching bases. Germline CDR1 SSHAT, CDR2 FNYEAQ (reference sequence). The CDR3 length is 15 residues. The CDR3 DNA is TGTGCTAGCAGCATAAACCGGGACTCCCGCAATGAGCAGTTCTTC. This sequence encodes CASSINRDSRNEQFF.

In this sample, this clone turned up a few times. CDR3 residues: CASRGSGSDTQYF. DNA for the CDR3: TGTGCCAGCAGAGGCTCAGGGTCAGATACGCAGTATTTT. The rearrangement joins TRBV12-3 or TRBV12-4 to TRBJ2-3; D is possibly TRBD1 (5 bases). The V end was cut by 6 bases, the J end by 4 bases, with 11 bases between. CDR3 length: 13 residues.

The chain couples TRBV28 to TRBJ1-3; tentatively, D is TRBD1 (5 bases). The CDR3 has 15 amino acids. The germline V gene has CDR1 MDHEN and CDR2 SYDVKM. The V and J ends lost 7 bases and 4 bases respectively, with 17 bases between them. CDR3 region: CASTPGGAEGNTIYF. The CDR3 DNA sequence: TGTGCCAGCACCCCCGGGGGAGCTGAAGGAAACACCATATATTTT. The full variable domain, its missing parts supplied by reference TRBV28 and TRBJ1-3, is DVKVTQSSRYLVKRTGEKVFLECVQDMDHENMFWYRQDPGLGLRLIYFSYDVKMKEKGDIPEGYSVSREKKERFSLILESASTNQTSMYLCASTPGGAEGNTIYFGEGSWLTVV.

This sequence joins TRBV7-9 and TRBJ1-1, with D hard to call. The germline CDR1 and CDR2 sequences are SEHNR and FQNEAQ (reference sequence). V lost 3 bases to trimming and J lost 2 bases, with 10 bases between them. CDR3 length equals 14 residues. The CDR3 protein is CASSLSQANTEAFF. As DNA, the CDR3 is TGTGCCAGCAGCTTGTCGCAGGCCAACACTGAAGCTTTCTTT. Complete variable domain (other parts from reference TRBV7-9 and TRBJ1-1): DTGVSQNPRHKITKRGQNVTFRCDPISEHNRLYWYRQTLGQGPEFLTYFQNEAQLEKSRLLSDRFSAERPKGSFSTLEIQRTEQGDSAMYLCASSLSQANTEAFFGQGTRLTVV.

This clone was observed once. This chain uses TRBV10-3 with TRBJ2-3; D ambiguous. The germline CDR1 and CDR2 sequences are ENHRY and SYGVKD. Trimming took 7 bases from V and 0 from J, leaving 8 bases between them. The CDR3 has 13 amino acids. The CDR3 sequence is CAIKVTSTDTQYF. The CDR3 DNA reads as TGTGCCATCAAAGTCACAAGCACAGATACGCAGTATTTT.

CDR3 nucleotide sequence: TGCAGCGTTGTGGAGGGGGCAGGGGGAAATGAAAAACTGTTTTTT. This sequence encodes CSVVEGAGGNEKLFF. This chain connects TRBV29-1 to TRBJ1-4; 7 bases agree with TRBD1. The CDR3 runs to 15 residues. With V trimmed by 4 bases and J by 5 bases, 10 bases remained unmatched. CDR1 is SQVTM, CDR2 ANQGSEA, per germline.